Listed below are T cell receptor beta chains from one sample, sequenced in a study of cytomegalovirus exposure and HLA in healthy donors. Sequencing was performed with immunoSEQ multiplex PCR; in TCRdb, only in-frame clones are kept and a portion is missing. The table records approximately 140,000 clones, roughly 84% of them present only once. The specimen was PBMCs. These receptors were collected from a man aged 50-60 years in good health and CMV-seronegative. Both conserved end residues are part of each CDR3. A D gene is named only where the DNA matches it firmly. Clone size is given for some rows only: seen once, a few or many times, or a class if the clone is expanded.

J gene | D gene | clone size | V gene | CDR3 protein | CDR3 DNA
TRBJ1-1 | - | few | TRBV19 | CASSIGQNTEAFF | TGTGCCAGTAGTATTGGGCAGAACACTGAAGCTTTCTTT
TRBJ2-2 | TRBD1 | - | TRBV29-1 | CSVLTGAGGELFF | TGCAGCGTTTTAACAGGGGCGGGCGGGGAGCTGTTTTTT
TRBJ1-6 | - | - | TRBV30 | CAWRERQRVNSPLHF | TGTGCCTGGAGGGAGAGACAGAGAGTTAATTCCCCCCTCCACTTT
TRBJ1-3 | - | - | TRBV4-1 | CASSLKRTVVSGNTIYF | TGCGCCAGCAGCCTAAAACGGACAGTGGTATCTGGAAACACCATATATTTT
TRBJ1-2 | TRBD1 | - | TRBV19 | CASMLPGQGSYGYTF | TGTGCCAGTATGTTACCGGGACAGGGGAGCTATGGCTACACCTTC
TRBJ1-5 | - | - | TRBV2 | CASSTSGKGDQPQHF | TGTGCCAGCAGTACCTCTGGAAAGGGGGATCAGCCCCAGCATTTT
TRBJ1-1 | - | - | TRBV6-5 | CASSYGRGGYTEAFF | TGTGCCAGCAGTTACGGTCGAGGCGGATACACTGAAGCTTTCTTT
TRBJ2-7 | - | - | TRBV5-1 | CASSLSLAAGAFKPYEQYF | TGCGCCAGCAGCTTGTCATTGGCCGCGGGGGCCTTCAAACCCTACGAGCAGTACTTC
TRBJ1-1 | - | - | TRBV5-8 | CASSLSGDRAEAFF | TGTGCCAGCAGCTTGTCCGGAGATCGCGCTGAAGCTTTCTTT
TRBJ1-1 | - | - | TRBV7-6 | CASSPGVITEAFF | TGTGCCAGCAGCCCGGGGGTGATCACTGAAGCTTTCTTT
TRBJ2-1 | - | - | TRBV2 | CASRSGGLVKFF | TGTGCCAGCAGGTCGGGGGGCTTGGTGAAGTTCTTC
TRBJ2-3 | - | - | TRBV5-5 | CASSLLESTDTQYF | TGTGCCAGCAGCTTACTAGAAAGCACAGATACGCAGTATTTT
TRBJ1-4 | TRBD1 | - | TRBV6-1 | CASSDSGSFGTGLYDEKLFF | TGTGCCAGCAGTGATTCAGGGTCTTTTGGGACAGGGTTATACGATGAAAAACTGTTTTTT
TRBJ2-3 | TRBD2 | - | TRBV5-6 | CASSLLAGGDDDTQYF | TGTGCCAGCAGCTTACTAGCGGGGGGGGATGATGATACGCAGTATTTT
TRBJ1-6 | - | - | TRBV7-2 | CASSSSTGFGSPLHF | TGTGCCAGCAGCTCCAGTACGGGGTTTGGGTCACCCCTCCACTTT
TRBJ2-7 | - | - | TRBV5-1 | CASSSTGSRGYEQYF | TGCGCCAGCAGCTCGACCGGGAGCCGGGGGTACGAGCAGTACTTC
TRBJ2-3 | - | - | TRBV18 | CASSPPLDTLTDTQYF | TGTGCCAGCTCACCACCTTTGGACACTCTCACAGATACGCAGTATTTT
TRBJ1-2 | - | - | TRBV7-2 | CASSLSREDGYTF | TGTGCCAGCAGCTTATCCAGGGAAGATGGCTACACCTTC
TRBJ2-5 | - | - | TRBV7-2 | CASSARETQYF | TGTGCCAGCAGTGCACGGGAGACCCAGTACTTC
TRBJ2-7 | TRBD2 | - | TRBV7-2 | CASSLAASGYSYEQYF | TGTGCCAGCAGCTTAGCTGCTAGCGGGTACTCCTACGAGCAGTACTTC
TRBJ2-5 | - | - | TRBV6-6 | CASILSGGQETQYF | TGTGCCAGCATACTAAGCGGAGGACAAGAGACCCAGTACTTC
TRBJ2-5 | TRBD2 | - | TRBV7-8 | CASSLGAGDLLETQYF | TGTGCCAGCAGCTTAGGAGCGGGGGACCTCCTGGAGACCCAGTACTTC
TRBJ2-7 | TRBD1 | - | TRBV7-2 | CASSQPGQSYEQYF | TGTGCCAGCAGCCAACCGGGACAGAGCTACGAGCAGTACTTC
TRBJ1-2 | - | - | TRBV5-1 | CASSLGQDNYGYTF | TGCGCCAGCAGCTTGGGACAGGATAACTATGGCTACACCTTC
TRBJ1-2 | - | - | TRBV5-1 | CASSSGTVTPYGYTF | TGCGCCAGCAGCAGCGGGACGGTAACCCCGTATGGCTACACCTTC
TRBJ2-1 | TRBD2 | once | TRBV4-2 | CASSQDGTSGVYSYNEQFF | TGTGCCAGCAGCCAAGACGGGACTAGCGGAGTTTACTCCTACAATGAGCAGTTCTTC
TRBJ2-6 | - | - | TRBV2 | CASKVDSPAGANVLTF | TGTGCCAGCAAAGTGGACAGTCCAGCTGGGGCCAACGTCCTGACTTTC
TRBJ1-4 | - | once | TRBV4-3 | CASSQVLARGNEKLFF | TGCGCCAGCAGCCAAGTTTTGGCCAGAGGTAATGAAAAACTGTTTTTT
TRBJ1-1 | TRBD1 | - | TRBV25-1 | CASSEFYRDRGPTEAFF | TGTGCCAGCAGTGAATTCTACCGGGACAGGGGGCCCACTGAAGCTTTCTTT
TRBJ1-6 | - | - | TRBV12-5 | CASGPSSSYNSPLHF | TGTGCTAGTGGCCCGTCTAGCTCCTATAATTCCCCCCTCCACTTT
TRBJ2-3 | TRBD1 | - | TRBV6-5 | CASRALGQGRDTQYF | TGTGCCAGCAGAGCTCTGGGACAGGGCAGAGATACGCAGTATTTT
TRBJ2-3 | TRBD2 | - | TRBV19 | CASSIERLAGGSTDTQYF | TGTGCCAGTAGTATAGAGCGGTTAGCGGGGGGGTCCACAGATACGCAGTATTTT
TRBJ2-1 | TRBD1 | - | TRBV5-1 | CASSSRTGRNYNEQFF | TGCGCCAGCAGTAGCCGGACAGGCAGAAACTACAATGAGCAGTTCTTC
TRBJ1-2 | TRBD1 | - | TRBV19 | CASSIIGQGANYGYTF | TGTGCCAGTAGTATTATTGGTCAGGGGGCGAACTATGGCTACACCTTC
TRBJ1-2 | TRBD1 | - | TRBV27 | CASSRGQGAKRNYGYTF | TGTGCCAGCAGCCGAGGACAGGGAGCCAAACGAAACTATGGCTACACCTTC
TRBJ2-3 | TRBD1 | once | TRBV4-1 | CASSQVIGQVSTDTQYF | TGCGCCAGCAGCCAGGTGATCGGACAGGTTAGCACAGATACGCAGTATTTT
TRBJ2-7 | - | - | TRBV27 | CASSSLGGSLYEQYF | TGTGCCAGCAGTTCCTTGGGAGGATCCCTCTACGAGCAGTACTTC
TRBJ2-7 | - | few | TRBV25-1 | CASSRTGFSGEQYF | TGTGCCAGCAGCCGAACGGGGTTTTCTGGGGAGCAGTACTTC
TRBJ2-2 | - | few | TRBV9 | CASSAGAPNTGELFF | TGTGCCAGCAGCGCTGGGGCTCCGAACACCGGGGAGCTGTTTTTT
TRBJ2-1 | - | - | TRBV7-3 | CASSSPTISNSYNEQFF | TGTGCCAGCAGCTCGCCGACTATTTCGAACTCCTACAATGAGCAGTTCTTC
TRBJ2-3 | TRBD1 | - | TRBV11-2 | CASSHYRGATRDTQYF | TGTGCCAGCAGCCACTACAGGGGAGCCACACGAGATACGCAGTATTTT
TRBJ2-7 | - | once | TRBV19 | CASSIGGGFIHEQYF | TGTGCCAGTAGTATTGGCGGAGGGTTCATTCACGAGCAGTACTTC
TRBJ2-2 | - | few | TRBV7-9 | CASSSSRRVMNTGELFF | TGTGCCAGCAGCTCTTCTAGGCGGGTGATGAACACCGGGGAGCTGTTTTTT
TRBJ2-7 | - | - | TRBV13 | CASSPHGTASYEQYF | TGTGCCAGCAGCCCTCACGGGACTGCATCCTACGAGCAGTACTTC
TRBJ1-6 | - | - | TRBV6-5 | CASSYSTGTGGSPLHF | TGTGCCAGCAGTTACTCTACAGGGACGGGAGGTTCACCCCTCCACTTT
TRBJ1-2 | - | - | TRBV9 | CASSVEGGTSVGYTF | TGTGCCAGCAGCGTAGAGGGGGGGACCTCTGTTGGCTACACCTTC
TRBJ1-1 | TRBD1 | - | TRBV19 | CASMRDRGSTEAFF | TGTGCCAGTATGCGGGACAGGGGGTCCACTGAAGCTTTCTTT
TRBJ2-1 | TRBD2 | few | TRBV29-1 | CSVLGLAGIYNEQFF | TGCAGCGTTTTAGGACTAGCGGGGATCTACAATGAGCAGTTCTTC
TRBJ2-7 | - | - | TRBV6-1 | CASSEWGEPSEQYF | TGTGCCAGCAGTGAATGGGGGGAGCCCTCCGAGCAGTACTTC
TRBJ1-5 | - | few | TRBV5-5 | CASSLDREIQPQHF | TGTGCCAGCAGCTTGGACAGGGAGATTCAGCCCCAGCATTTT
TRBJ1-6 | TRBD1 | - | TRBV6-1 | CASSEDRGRSPLHF | TGTGCCAGCAGTGAAGACAGGGGGCGATCACCCCTCCACTTT
TRBJ1-2 | - | few | TRBV6-4 | CASSAAGDVTNYGYTF | TGTGCCAGCAGTGCGGCAGGGGATGTTACTAACTATGGCTACACCTTC
TRBJ2-5 | TRBD1 | - | TRBV29-1 | CSAASGQGVPQETQYF | TGCAGCGCCGCCTCCGGACAGGGGGTCCCCCAAGAGACCCAGTACTTC